This T cell receptor beta chain originates from a study of shared clonotypes between healthy human individuals. Whole-study results and caveats: The study found approximately 5% of naive CD4 clonotypes shared across several donors.

V dropped 8 bases and J dropped 3 bases, with 18 bases sitting between them. Per germline, CDR1 MNHNS and CDR2 SASEGT. This CDR3 has 15 residues. Terminally differentiated effector memory CD45RA+ cells were left out of the naive CD8 fraction, which was CD45RO-negative and positively selected for CCR7. Worth noting for this clone: The antigen remains undetermined.

Replicate PCRs from sorted subsets contained roughly 190 ng DNA, which is some 32,000 T cell genomes. Using immunoSEQ multiplex PCR, the repertoire was profiled, and TCRdb retains in-frame clones only, with some absent. The sample lists 750,000 to 1,000,000 clones; 90% to 95% were seen once. The origin of this receptor is a man aged 25 to 40 in good health. Sample: naive CD8+ T cells sorted from blood. The rearrangement joins TRBV6-1 to TRBJ2-3; D unclear. Here the CDR3 DNA reads TGTGCCAGCGGAGTTCCCACCTTCAAGACAGATACGCAGTATTTT. Its protein is CASGVPTFKTDTQYF.